Listed here are 4 T cell receptor beta chains from one sample, sequenced in a study of yellow fever vaccine responses in identical twins. TCRdb processed the RT-PCR reads anew with MiXCR; each CDR3 protein has one entry. The data show 20,000 to 25,000 distinct CDR3 sequences, more than 60% seen once. The sequenced sample was T cells from blood (PBMCs), unsorted or a sorted subset (not recorded which), obtained before or after yellow fever vaccination (not recorded which). Source of these receptors: a woman younger than 35 who received the yellow fever vaccine.

This rearrangement joins TRBV5-1 to TRBJ2-3; 9 bases are shared with TRBD2. J was trimmed by 0 bases and V by 3 bases; bases with no gene match: 2. CDR3 length: 15 residues. CDR1 SGHRS and CDR2 YFSETQ come from the germline V gene. The CDR3 loop is CASSYLAGSTDTQYF. Written as DNA, the CDR3 is TGCGCCAGCAGCTACCTAGCGGGGAGCACAGATACGCAGTATTTT.

A few counts support this clonotype. The J gene is TRBJ2-4, the V gene TRBV11-1, with 9 nucleotides matching TRBD1. The CDR3 runs 14 residues. V lost 5 bases to trimming and J lost 3 bases; unmatched junction nucleotides: 2. CDR1 is SGHAT and CDR2 is FQDESV in the germline V gene (reference sequence). CDR3 DNA sequence: TGTGCCAGCAGCGCGACAGGGGGCAAAAACATTCAGTACTTC. Protein: CASSATGGKNIQYF.

The V call is TRBV29-1, the J call TRBJ2-4; 9 nucleotides align to TRBD1. Germline V gene lookup returns CDR1 SQVTM and CDR2 ANQGSEA. The V and J ends lost 2 bases and 10 bases, in that order; junction bases with no gene match: 6. This CDR3 has 13 residues. This CDR3 reads CSVETTGGGIQYF. For the CDR3, the DNA is TGCAGCGTTGAAACAACAGGGGGCGGAATTCAGTACTTC.

Written as DNA, the CDR3 is TGTGCCACCAGCTCACCCGCACCCAGCTATGGCTACACCTTC. Translated, it gives CATSSPAPSYGYTF. V and J are TRBV15 and TRBJ1-2, with unresolved D. Germline CDR1 and CDR2: LNHNV and YYDKDF (reference sequence). The V gene lost 5 bases and the J gene lost 4 bases, with 14 bases spanning the gap. CDR3 length equals 14 residues.